In this sample, the clone carrying this T cell receptor (beta chain) turned up many times. In germline, CDR1 is MNHNS, CDR2 SASEGT. CDR3 length equals 15 residues. V shed 4 bases, J shed 5 bases, and the junction held 8 bases outside the gene matches. Using its own MiXCR run on the 5' RACE reads, TCRdb lists one record per CDR3 protein. The table records about 80,000 distinct CDR3 sequences, about 12% of them present only once. The data belong to a study of early T cells in non-severe SARS-CoV-2 infection. Overall study context: Chains were unpaired, as sequencing was done on bulk RNA from unsorted whole blood.

This receptor was taken from an adult who was a healthcare worker with PCR-confirmed SARS-CoV-2 infection or an uninfected control (not recorded which). The donor label of this sample is uncertain. The chain carries TRBV6-1 and TRBJ2-7; 10 bases agree with TRBD1. The sequencing here drew on whole blood, taken at baseline. CDR3 protein: CASSGPDRGSDEQYF. In DNA form, the CDR3 reads TGTGCCAGCAGTGGGCCGGACAGGGGGTCTGACGAGCAGTACTTC.